These T cell receptor beta chains were read from a single sample in a study of blood T cell repertoires in COVID-19. TCRdb keeps only in-frame clones here, not all; method: immunoSEQ multiplex PCR. The sample includes 200,000 to 250,000 clones, roughly four fifths of them seen just once. The sequenced sample consisted of peripheral blood. These receptors were collected from an elderly woman with COVID-19, enrolled during active disease. CDR3s include the opening cysteine and the closing phenylalanine or tryptophan. D genes are given only for firm matches. Not every row has a clone size; where given, it reads once, few, many or a size class.

v_call	d_call	clone_size	j_call	cdr3_nt	cdr3_aa
TRBV7-8	-	-	TRBJ2-4	TGTGCCAGCAGCCCCTTCGGGGGCATTCAGTACTTC	CASSPFGGIQYF
TRBV20-1	TRBD1	-	TRBJ2-7	TGCAGTGCTAGTGAGTGGGGGGACAGGGCCTACGAGCAGTACTTC	CSASEWGDRAYEQYF
TRBV5-5	-	-	TRBJ1-5	TGTGCCAGCAGCTACACAGATAGCAATCAGCCCCAGCATTTT	CASSYTDSNQPQHF
TRBV6-6	TRBD2	-	TRBJ2-1	TGTGCCAGCGCCTCTATAGTAGCGGGGGGTCGGGGTGAGCAGTTCTTC	CASASIVAGGRGEQFF
TRBV3-1/TRBV3-2	TRBD1	-	TRBJ1-2	TGTGCCAGCACCACCGGGACAGGGGGTCTAGGCTACACCTTC	CASTTGTGGLGYTF
TRBV4-1	TRBD1	-	TRBJ2-5	TGCGCCAGCAGTCCTCCGGGACAGGGACAAGAGACCCAGTACTTC	CASSPPGQGQETQYF
TRBV5-6	-	-	TRBJ1-5	TGTGCCAGCAGCCGCGGGGGTGTCCGGTATAGCAATCAGCCCCAGCATTTT	CASSRGGVRYSNQPQHF
TRBV5-6	-	-	TRBJ1-4	TGTGCCAGCGGCACGGGGGGAACTAATGAAAAACTGTTTTTT	CASGTGGTNEKLFF
TRBV5-1	-	-	TRBJ1-1	TGCGCCAGCAGCCCAGACATGAACACTGAAGCTTTCTTT	CASSPDMNTEAFF
TRBV7-2	TRBD1	-	TRBJ1-1	TGTGCCAGCAGCTCCGGGACAGCGAACACTGAAGCTTTCTTT	CASSSGTANTEAFF
TRBV3-1/TRBV3-2	-	-	TRBJ1-3	TGTGCCAGCAGCCAGGCCTCTGGAAACACCATATATTTT	CASSQASGNTIYF
TRBV15	TRBD1	-	TRBJ1-2	TGTGCCACCAGTAGACAGGGCCTGGGTTTCGGCTACACCTTC	CATSRQGLGFGYTF
TRBV2	TRBD1	-	TRBJ1-4	TGTGCCAGCGTGGGACAGGGGGGGGAAAAACTGTTTTTT	CASVGQGGEKLFF
TRBV27	-	-	TRBJ1-6	TGTGCCAGCAGTTTATTAACACTGGACAGAGGGTATTCACCCCTCCACTTT	CASSLLTLDRGYSPLHF
TRBV2	-	once	TRBJ2-1	TGTGCCAGCAACGAGGGTCCCTACAATGAGCAGTTCTTC	CASNEGPYNEQFF
TRBV4-1	-	once	TRBJ1-4	TGCGCCAGCAGCCCTACGGACAGAGATAATGAAAAACTGTTTTTT	CASSPTDRDNEKLFF
TRBV24-1	-	-	TRBJ2-1	TGTGCCACCAGTGATGGATCGGACTACGCAGGTGAGCAGTTCTTC	CATSDGSDYAGEQFF
TRBV5-1	TRBD1	-	TRBJ2-7	TGCGCCAGCAGCCTTACCGGGACAGGGAAATACGAGCAGTACTTC	CASSLTGTGKYEQYF
TRBV3-1/TRBV3-2	TRBD1	-	TRBJ1-2	TGTGCCAGCAGCCTCGACAGGGGAATTGACTATGGCTACACCTTC	CASSLDRGIDYGYTF
TRBV12-3/TRBV12-4	-	-	TRBJ1-1	TGTGCCAGCAGACTTTTGGTCAACACTGAAGCTTTCTTT	CASRLLVNTEAFF
TRBV21-1	-	-	TRBJ1-2	TGTGCCAGCAGCAAAAGGACAGGGGGCGCTAACTATGGCTACACCTTC	CASSKRTGGANYGYTF
TRBV6-6	TRBD2	-	TRBJ2-7	TGTGCCAGCAGTTGGAGGGGAGGGCCGGGCTACGAGCAGTACTTC	CASSWRGGPGYEQYF
TRBV2	TRBD2	-	TRBJ2-4	TGTGCCAGCCTCCCCCCTTCAGGACTAGCGGGAAACATTCAGTACTTC	CASLPPSGLAGNIQYF
TRBV2	TRBD1	few	TRBJ1-2	TGTGCCAGCAGGGCCACAGGGGGCGAGGGCTACACCTTC	CASRATGGEGYTF
TRBV2	-	-	TRBJ2-1	TGTGCCAGTTCTCCTGAAGGGGGTGAGCAGTTCTTC	CASSPEGGEQFF
TRBV19	TRBD1	-	TRBJ1-2	TGTGCCAGTAGTCTCCGGACAGGGGTAGGCTATGGCTACACCTTC	CASSLRTGVGYGYTF
TRBV5-1	-	-	TRBJ1-2	TGCGCCAGCAGCTTGGCAGACGCTTCGCGGGGAGGCTACACCTTC	CASSLADASRGGYTF
TRBV18	TRBD1	-	TRBJ1-2	TGTGCCAGCTCACCATTCGGACAGGCCGGCGATGGCTACACCTTC	CASSPFGQAGDGYTF
TRBV7-8	TRBD1	-	TRBJ1-2	TGTGCCAGCAGCCCGTCTACAGGGGTGATTGGCTACACCTTC	CASSPSTGVIGYTF
TRBV5-1	-	-	TRBJ2-7	TGCGCCAGCAGCTTGAATAGCGGTCCCTACGAGCAGTACTTC	CASSLNSGPYEQYF
TRBV15	-	-	TRBJ1-4	TGTGCCACCAGCAGGGACAGTAATGAAAAACTGTTTTTT	CATSRDSNEKLFF
TRBV7-2	TRBD1	-	TRBJ2-2	TGTGCCAGCAGTCCCCGGACAGGGCCCGGGGAGCTGTTTTTT	CASSPRTGPGELFF
TRBV6-5	-	-	TRBJ1-2	TGTGCCAGCAGTTATCGTAACTATGGCTACACCTTC	CASSYRNYGYTF
TRBV10-3	TRBD2	-	TRBJ2-1	TGTGCCATCAGTGAAGGTTTTAAGGGACTAGCGGCCGGGTCCTACAATGAGCAGTTCTTC	CAISEGFKGLAAGSYNEQFF
TRBV5-8	TRBD1	-	TRBJ1-5	TGTGCCAGCAGCTCAGGGACAGGAGAAGGTCAGCCCCAGCATTTT	CASSSGTGEGQPQHF
TRBV24-1	TRBD2	-	TRBJ2-2	TGTGCCACCAGTGATCCGGGACTAGCGGGGACTGATACCGGGGAGCTGTTTTTT	CATSDPGLAGTDTGELFF